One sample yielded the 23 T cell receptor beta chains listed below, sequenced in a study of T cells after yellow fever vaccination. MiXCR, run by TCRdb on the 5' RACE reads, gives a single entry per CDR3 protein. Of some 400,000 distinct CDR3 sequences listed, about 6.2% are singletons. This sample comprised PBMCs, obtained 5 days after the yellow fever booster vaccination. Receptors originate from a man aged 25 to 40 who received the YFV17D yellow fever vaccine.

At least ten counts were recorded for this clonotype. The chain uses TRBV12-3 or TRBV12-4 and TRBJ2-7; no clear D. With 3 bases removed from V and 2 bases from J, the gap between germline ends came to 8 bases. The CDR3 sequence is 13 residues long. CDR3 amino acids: CASSFGSPYEQYF. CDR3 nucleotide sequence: TGTGCCAGCAGTTTCGGGTCCCCCTACGAGCAGTACTTC.

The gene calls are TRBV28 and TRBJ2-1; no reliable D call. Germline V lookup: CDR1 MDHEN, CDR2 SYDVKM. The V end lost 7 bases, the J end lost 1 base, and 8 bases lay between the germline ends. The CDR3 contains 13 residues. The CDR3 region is CASTLESYNEQFF. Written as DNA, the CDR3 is TGTGCCAGCACTCTTGAGTCCTACAATGAGCAGTTCTTC.

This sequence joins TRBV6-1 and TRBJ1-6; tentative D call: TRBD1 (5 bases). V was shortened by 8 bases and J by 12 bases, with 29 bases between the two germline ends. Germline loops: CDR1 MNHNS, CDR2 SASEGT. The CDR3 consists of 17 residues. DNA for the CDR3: TGTGCCAGCGCGAGGGGCCAGGGTTTGTTTACGATCGGACCCCTCCACTTT. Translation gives CASARGQGLFTIGPLHF.

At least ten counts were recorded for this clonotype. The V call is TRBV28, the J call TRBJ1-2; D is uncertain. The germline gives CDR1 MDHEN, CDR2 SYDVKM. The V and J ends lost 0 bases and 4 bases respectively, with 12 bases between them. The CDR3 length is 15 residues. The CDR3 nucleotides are TGTGCCAGCAGTTTATGGTCCGGGTTCCGCTATGGCTACACCTTC. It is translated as CASSLWSGFRYGYTF.

CDR3 DNA: TGTGCCAGCAGTCGGCAGGGGTTAGGAACTGAAGCTTTCTTT. Translation gives CASSRQGLGTEAFF. J is TRBJ1-1 and V is TRBV6-2 or TRBV6-3, with TRBD1 as a possible D gene (6 bases). Germline CDR1 and CDR2: MNHEY and SVGEGT. V was pared by 5 bases and J by 5 bases, with 15 bases between. The CDR3 runs to 14 residues.

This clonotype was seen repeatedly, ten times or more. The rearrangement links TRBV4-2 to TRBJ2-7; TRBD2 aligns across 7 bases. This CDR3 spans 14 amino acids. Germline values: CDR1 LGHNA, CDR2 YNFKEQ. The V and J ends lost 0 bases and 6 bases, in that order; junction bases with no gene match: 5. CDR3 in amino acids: CASSQDWASGEQYF. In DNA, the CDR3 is TGTGCCAGCAGCCAAGATTGGGCTAGCGGCGAGCAGTACTTC.

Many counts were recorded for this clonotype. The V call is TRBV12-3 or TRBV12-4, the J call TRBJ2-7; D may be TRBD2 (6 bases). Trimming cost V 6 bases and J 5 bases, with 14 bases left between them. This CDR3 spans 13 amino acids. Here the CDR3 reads CASRRGTDHEQYF. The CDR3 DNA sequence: TGTGCCAGCAGACGGGGGACTGACCACGAGCAGTACTTC.

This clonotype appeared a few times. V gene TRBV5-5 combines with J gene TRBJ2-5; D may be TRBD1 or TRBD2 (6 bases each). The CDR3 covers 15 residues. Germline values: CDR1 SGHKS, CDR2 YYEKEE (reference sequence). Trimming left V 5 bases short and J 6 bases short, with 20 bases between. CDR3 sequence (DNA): TGTGCCAGCAGGCTGCATGGACAAGGGGGGAAGACCCAGTACTTC. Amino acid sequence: CASRLHGQGGKTQYF.

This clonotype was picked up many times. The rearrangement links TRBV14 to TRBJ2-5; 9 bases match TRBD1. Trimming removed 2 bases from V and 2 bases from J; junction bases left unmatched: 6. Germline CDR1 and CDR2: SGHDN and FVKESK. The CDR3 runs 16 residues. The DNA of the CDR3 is TGTGCCAGCAGCCAAAGATTGGGACAGGGTCAAGAGACCCAGTACTTC. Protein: CASSQRLGQGQETQYF.

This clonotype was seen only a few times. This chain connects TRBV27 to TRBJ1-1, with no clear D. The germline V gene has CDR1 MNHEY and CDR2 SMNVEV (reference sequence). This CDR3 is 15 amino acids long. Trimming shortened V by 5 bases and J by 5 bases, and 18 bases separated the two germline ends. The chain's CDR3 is CASSDPPGVRTEAFF. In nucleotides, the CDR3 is TGTGCCAGCAGTGACCCCCCGGGTGTCCGTACTGAAGCTTTCTTT.

CDR3 nucleotide sequence: TGTGCCAGCAGACGGACAGGGAATCAGCCCCAGCATTTT. Translation gives CASRRTGNQPQHF. This chain links TRBV12-3 or TRBV12-4 with TRBJ1-5; 8 bases match TRBD1. CDR3 length equals 13 residues. Unmatched junction bases numbered 2, after V lost 6 bases and J lost 4 bases.

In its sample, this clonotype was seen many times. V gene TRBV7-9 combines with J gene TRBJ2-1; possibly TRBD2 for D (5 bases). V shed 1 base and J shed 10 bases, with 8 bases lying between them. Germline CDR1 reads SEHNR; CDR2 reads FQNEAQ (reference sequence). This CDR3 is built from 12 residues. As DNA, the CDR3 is TGTGCCAGCAGCTTAGTCCAGCGGGAGCAGTTCTTC. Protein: CASSLVQREQFF.

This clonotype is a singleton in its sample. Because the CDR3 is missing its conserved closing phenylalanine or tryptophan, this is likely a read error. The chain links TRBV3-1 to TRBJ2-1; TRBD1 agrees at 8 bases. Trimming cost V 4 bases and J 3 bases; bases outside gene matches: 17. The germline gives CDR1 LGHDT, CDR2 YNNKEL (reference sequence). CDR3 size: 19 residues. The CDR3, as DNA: TGTGCCAGCAGCCGGACCGGGACAGGTGCGTCACTGCTCTACAATGAGCAGTTCTAC. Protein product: CASSRTGTGASLLYNEQFY.

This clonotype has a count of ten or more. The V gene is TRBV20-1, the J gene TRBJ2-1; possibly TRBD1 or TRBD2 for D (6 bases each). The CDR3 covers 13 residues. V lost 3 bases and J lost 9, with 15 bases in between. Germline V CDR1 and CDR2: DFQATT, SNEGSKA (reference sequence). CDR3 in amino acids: CSARWGLAFEQFF. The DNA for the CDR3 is TGCAGTGCTAGGTGGGGGCTAGCGTTTGAGCAGTTCTTC.

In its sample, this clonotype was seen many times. In DNA, the CDR3 is TGTGCCAGCAGCGGGTTTGATGCACATACGCAGTATTTT. This translates into CASSGFDAHTQYF. The V and J genes are TRBV6-1 and TRBJ2-3; D is undetermined. CDR1 is MNHNS and CDR2 is SASEGT in the germline V gene. The CDR3 totals 13 residues. Trimming left V 6 bases short and J 7 bases short, with 14 bases between.

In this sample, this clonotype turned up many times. The CDR3 spells CASSPRFTGNTEAFF. The CDR3 DNA sequence: TGTGCCAGCAGCCCTCGATTTACAGGGAACACTGAAGCTTTCTTT. This chain connects TRBV6-1 to TRBJ1-1, with D perhaps matching TRBD1 (5 bases). CDR1 MNHNS and CDR2 SASEGT come from the germline V gene. The V end lost 6 bases, the J end lost 1 base, and 15 bases lay between the germline ends. The CDR3 sequence is 15 residues long.

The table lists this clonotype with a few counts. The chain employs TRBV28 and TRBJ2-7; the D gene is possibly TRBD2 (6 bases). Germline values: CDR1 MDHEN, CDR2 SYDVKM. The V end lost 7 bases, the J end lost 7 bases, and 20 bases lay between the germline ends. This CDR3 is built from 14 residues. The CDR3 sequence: CASTPSAAGREQYF. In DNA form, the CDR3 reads TGTGCCAGCACCCCCTCGGCGGCGGGAAGGGAGCAGTACTTC.

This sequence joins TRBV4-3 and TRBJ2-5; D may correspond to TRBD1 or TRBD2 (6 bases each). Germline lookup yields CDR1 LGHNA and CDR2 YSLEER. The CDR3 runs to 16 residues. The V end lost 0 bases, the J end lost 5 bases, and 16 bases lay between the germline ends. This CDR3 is CASSQERGRGRETQYF. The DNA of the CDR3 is TGCGCCAGCAGCCAAGAGCGGGGTAGGGGGAGGGAGACCCAGTACTTC.

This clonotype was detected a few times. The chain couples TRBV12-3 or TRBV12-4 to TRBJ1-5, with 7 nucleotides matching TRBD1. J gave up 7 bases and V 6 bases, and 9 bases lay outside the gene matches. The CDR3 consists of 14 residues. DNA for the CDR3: TGTGCCAGCAGCAAGACAGGGAAGGGCCAGCCCCAGCATTTT. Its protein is CASSKTGKGQPQHF.

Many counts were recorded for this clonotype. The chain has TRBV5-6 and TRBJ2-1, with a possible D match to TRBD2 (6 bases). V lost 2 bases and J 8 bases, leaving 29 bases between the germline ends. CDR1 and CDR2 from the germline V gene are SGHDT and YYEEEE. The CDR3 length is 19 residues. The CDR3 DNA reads TGTGCCAGCAGCTTAACAACAAACTTAGCGGCCCCACGAGGCGATGAGCAGTTCTTC. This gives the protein CASSLTTNLAAPRGDEQFF.

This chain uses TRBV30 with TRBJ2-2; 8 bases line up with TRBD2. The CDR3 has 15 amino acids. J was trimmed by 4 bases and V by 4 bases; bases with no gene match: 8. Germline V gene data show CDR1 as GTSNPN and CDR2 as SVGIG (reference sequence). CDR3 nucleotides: TGTGCCTGGACGCCCGGGGGGGGGCCCACCGGGGAGCTGTTTTTT. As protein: CAWTPGGGPTGELFF.

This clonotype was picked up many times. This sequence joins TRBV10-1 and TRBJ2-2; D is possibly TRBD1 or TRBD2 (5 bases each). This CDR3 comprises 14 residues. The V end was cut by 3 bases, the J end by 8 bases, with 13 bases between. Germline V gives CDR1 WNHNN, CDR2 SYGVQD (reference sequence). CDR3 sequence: CASSESGIAGELFF. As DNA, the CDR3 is TGCGCCAGCAGTGAATCAGGGATAGCGGGGGAGCTGTTTTTT.

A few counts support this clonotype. DNA of the CDR3: TGTGCCAGCTCACCTCGGGACTACCCGAGCTCCTATAATTCACCCCTCCACTTT. This sequence encodes CASSPRDYPSSYNSPLHF. V usage is TRBV18 and J usage is TRBJ1-6, with D perhaps matching TRBD1 (5 bases). CDR1 is KGHSH and CDR2 is LQKENI in the germline V gene. This CDR3 contains 18 residues. Trimming removed 3 bases at V and 0 bases at J, with 15 bases between.